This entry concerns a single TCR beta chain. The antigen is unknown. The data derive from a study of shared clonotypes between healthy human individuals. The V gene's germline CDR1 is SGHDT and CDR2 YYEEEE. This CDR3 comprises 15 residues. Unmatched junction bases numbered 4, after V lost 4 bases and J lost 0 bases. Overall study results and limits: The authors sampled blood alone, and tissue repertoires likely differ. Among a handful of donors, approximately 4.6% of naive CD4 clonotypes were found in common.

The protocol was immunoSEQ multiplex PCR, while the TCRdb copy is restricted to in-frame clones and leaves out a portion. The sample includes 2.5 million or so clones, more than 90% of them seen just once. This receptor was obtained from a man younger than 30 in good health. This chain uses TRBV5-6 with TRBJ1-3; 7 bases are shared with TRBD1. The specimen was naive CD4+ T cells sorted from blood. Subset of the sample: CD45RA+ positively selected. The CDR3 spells CASSPRGSSGNTIYF. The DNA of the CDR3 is TGTGCCAGCAGCCCCAGGGGGTCCTCTGGAAACACCATATATTTT.